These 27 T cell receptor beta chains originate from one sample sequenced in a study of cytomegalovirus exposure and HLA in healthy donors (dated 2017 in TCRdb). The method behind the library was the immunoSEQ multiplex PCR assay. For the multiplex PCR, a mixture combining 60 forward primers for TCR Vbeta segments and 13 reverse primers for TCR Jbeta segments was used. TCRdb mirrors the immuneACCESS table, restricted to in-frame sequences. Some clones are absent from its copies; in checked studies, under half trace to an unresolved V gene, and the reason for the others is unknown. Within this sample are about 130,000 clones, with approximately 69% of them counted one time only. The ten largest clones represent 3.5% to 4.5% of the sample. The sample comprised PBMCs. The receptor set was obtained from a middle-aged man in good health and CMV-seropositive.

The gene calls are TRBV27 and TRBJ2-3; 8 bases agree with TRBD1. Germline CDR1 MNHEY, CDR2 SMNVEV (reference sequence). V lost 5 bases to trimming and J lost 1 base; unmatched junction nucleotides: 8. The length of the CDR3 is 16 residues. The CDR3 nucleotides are TGTGCCAGCAGTCCAGGCAGGGGGCACGGCACAGATACGCAGTATTTT. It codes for CASSPGRGHGTDTQYF.

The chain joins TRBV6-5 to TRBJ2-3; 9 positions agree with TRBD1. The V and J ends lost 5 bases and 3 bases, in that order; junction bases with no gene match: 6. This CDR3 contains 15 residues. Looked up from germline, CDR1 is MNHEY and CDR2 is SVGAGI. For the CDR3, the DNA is TGTGCCAGCAGTGCCGGACAGGGGAAAACAGATACGCAGTATTTT. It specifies CASSAGQGKTDTQYF.

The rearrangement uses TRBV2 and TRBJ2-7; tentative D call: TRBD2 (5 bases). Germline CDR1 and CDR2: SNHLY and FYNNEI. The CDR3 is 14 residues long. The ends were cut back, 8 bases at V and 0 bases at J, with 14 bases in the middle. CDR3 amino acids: CASEPGFSSYEQYF. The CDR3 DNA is TGTGCCAGCGAGCCGGGATTCAGCTCCTACGAGCAGTACTTC.

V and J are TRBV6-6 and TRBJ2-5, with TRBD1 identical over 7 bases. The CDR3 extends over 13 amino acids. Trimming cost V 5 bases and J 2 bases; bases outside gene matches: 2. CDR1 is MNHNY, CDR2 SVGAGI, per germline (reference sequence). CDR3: CASSTGDQETQYF. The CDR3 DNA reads TGTGCCAGCAGTACAGGGGATCAAGAGACCCAGTACTTC.

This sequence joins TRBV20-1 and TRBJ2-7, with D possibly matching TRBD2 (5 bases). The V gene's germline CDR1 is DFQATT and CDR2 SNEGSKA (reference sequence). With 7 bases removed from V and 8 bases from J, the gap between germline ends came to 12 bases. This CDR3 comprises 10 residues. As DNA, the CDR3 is TGCAGTGTTCAGCCGGGAAAGCAGTACTTC. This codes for CSVQPGKQYF.

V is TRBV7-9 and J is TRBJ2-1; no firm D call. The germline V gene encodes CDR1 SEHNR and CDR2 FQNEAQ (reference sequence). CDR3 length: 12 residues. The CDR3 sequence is CGLRNLYNEQFF. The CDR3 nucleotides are TGTGGTCTGCGGAACCTCTACAATGAGCAGTTCTTC. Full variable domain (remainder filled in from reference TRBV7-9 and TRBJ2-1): DTGVSQNPRHKITKRGQNVTFRCDPISEHNRLYWYRQTLGQGPEFLTYFQNEAQLEKSRLLSDRFSAERPKGSFSTLEIQRTEQGDSAMYLCGLRNLYNEQFFGPGTRLTVL.

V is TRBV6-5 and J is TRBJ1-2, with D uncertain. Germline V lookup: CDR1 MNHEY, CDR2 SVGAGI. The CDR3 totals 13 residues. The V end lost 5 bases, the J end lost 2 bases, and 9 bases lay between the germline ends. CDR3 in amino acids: CASSPRLNYGYTF. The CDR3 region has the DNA TGTGCCAGCAGTCCCAGACTCAACTATGGCTACACCTTC.

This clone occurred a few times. The CDR3 region has the DNA TGTGCCAGCAGTTCACAAGCCTCGGACTATAACACAGATACGCAGTATTTT. This codes for CASSSQASDYNTDTQYF. V usage is TRBV28 and J usage is TRBJ2-3; tentatively, D is TRBD2 (6 bases). The germline V gene has CDR1 MDHEN and CDR2 SYDVKM. V was clipped by 4 bases and J by 2 bases, with 19 bases between them. The CDR3 contains 17 residues.

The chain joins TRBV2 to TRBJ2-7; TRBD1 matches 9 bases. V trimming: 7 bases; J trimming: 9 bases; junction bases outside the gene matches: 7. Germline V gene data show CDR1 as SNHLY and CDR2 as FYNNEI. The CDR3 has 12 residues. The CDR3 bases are TGTGCCAGCAAGGACACAGGGGGCTTGCAGTACTTC. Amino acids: CASKDTGGLQYF.

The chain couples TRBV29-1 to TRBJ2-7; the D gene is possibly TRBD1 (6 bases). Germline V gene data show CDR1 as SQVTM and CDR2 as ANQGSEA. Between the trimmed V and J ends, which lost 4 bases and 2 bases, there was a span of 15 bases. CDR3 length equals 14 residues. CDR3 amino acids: CSVGGRGQTYEQYF. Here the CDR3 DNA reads TGCAGCGTTGGAGGCAGGGGCCAGACCTACGAGCAGTACTTC.

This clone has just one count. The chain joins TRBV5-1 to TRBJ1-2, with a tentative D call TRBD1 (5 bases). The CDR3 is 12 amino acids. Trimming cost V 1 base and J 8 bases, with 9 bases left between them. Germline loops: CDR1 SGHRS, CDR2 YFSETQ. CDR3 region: CASSLTGGGYTF. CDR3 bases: TGCGCCAGCAGCTTGACCGGGGGAGGCTACACCTTC.

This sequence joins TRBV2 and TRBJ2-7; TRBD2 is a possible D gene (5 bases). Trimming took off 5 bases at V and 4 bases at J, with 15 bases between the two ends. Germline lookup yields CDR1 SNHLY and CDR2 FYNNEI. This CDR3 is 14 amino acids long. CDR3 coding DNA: TGTGCCAGCAGTTTCCTCGGGGTTGTATACGAGCAGTACTTC. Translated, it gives CASSFLGVVYEQYF. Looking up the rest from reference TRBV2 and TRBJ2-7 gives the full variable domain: EPEVTQTPSHQVTQMGQEVILRCVPISNHLYFYWYRQILGQKVEFLVSFYNNEISEKSEIFDDQFSVERPDGSNFTLKIRSTKLEDSAMYFCASSFLGVVYEQYFGPGTRLTVT.

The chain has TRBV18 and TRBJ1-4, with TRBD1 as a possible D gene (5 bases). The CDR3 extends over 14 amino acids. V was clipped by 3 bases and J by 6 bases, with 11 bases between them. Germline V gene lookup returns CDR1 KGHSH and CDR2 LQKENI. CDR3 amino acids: CASSPGPGDEKLFF. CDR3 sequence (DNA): TGTGCCAGCTCACCTGGACCGGGGGATGAAAAACTGTTTTTT.

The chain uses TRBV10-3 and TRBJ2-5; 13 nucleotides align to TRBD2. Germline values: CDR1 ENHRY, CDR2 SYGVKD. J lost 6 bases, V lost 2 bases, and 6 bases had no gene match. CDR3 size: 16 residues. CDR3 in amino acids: CAISEQRTSGSKTQYF. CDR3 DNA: TGTGCCATCAGTGAGCAGAGGACTAGCGGGAGCAAGACCCAGTACTTC.

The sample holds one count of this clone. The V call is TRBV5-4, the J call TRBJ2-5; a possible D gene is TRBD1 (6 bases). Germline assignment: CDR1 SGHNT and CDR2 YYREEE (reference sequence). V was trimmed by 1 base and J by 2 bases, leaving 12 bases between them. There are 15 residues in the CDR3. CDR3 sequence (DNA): TGTGCCAGCAGCTTGCCAGGGGCCGTTCAAGAGACCCAGTACTTC. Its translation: CASSLPGAVQETQYF.

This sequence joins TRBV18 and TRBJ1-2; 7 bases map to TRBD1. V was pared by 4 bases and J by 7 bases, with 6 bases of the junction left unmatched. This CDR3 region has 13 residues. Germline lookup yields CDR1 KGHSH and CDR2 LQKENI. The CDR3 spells CASSQLQGLGYTF. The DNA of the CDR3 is TGTGCCAGCTCACAACTACAGGGGCTTGGCTACACCTTC. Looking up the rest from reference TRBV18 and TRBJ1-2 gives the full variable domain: NAGVMQNPRHLVRRRGQEARLRCSPMKGHSHVYWYRQLPEEGLKFMVYLQKENIIDESGMPKERFSAEFPKEGPSILRIQQVVRGDSAAYFCASSQLQGLGYTFGSGTRLTVV.

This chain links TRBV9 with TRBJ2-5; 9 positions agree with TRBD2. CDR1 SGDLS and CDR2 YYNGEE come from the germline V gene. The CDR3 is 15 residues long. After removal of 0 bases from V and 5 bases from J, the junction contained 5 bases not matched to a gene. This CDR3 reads CASSVASSGVETQYF. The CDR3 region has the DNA TGTGCCAGCAGCGTAGCGTCTAGCGGGGTGGAGACCCAGTACTTC.

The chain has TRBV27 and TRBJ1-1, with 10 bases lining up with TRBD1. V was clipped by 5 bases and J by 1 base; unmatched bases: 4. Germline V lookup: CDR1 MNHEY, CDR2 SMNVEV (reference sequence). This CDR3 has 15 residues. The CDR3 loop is CASSNRQGANTEAFF. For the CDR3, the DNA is TGTGCCAGCAGTAATCGACAGGGGGCGAACACTGAAGCTTTCTTT.

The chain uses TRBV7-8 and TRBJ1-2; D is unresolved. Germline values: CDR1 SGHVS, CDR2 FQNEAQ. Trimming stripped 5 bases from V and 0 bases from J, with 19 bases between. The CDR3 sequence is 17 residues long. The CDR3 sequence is CASSPGVAGRTNYGYTF. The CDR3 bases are TGTGCCAGCAGCCCTGGAGTCGCGGGGAGGACTAACTATGGCTACACCTTC.

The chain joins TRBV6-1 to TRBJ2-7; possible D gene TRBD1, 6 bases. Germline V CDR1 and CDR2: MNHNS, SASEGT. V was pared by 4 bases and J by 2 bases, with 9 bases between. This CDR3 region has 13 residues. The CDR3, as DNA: TGTGCCAGCAGTGTCGGACAGACCTACGAGCAGTACTTC. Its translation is CASSVGQTYEQYF.

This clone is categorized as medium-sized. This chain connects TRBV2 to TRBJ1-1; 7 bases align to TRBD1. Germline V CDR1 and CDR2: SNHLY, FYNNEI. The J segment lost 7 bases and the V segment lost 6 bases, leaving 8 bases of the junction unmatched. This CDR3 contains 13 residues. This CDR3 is CASRRDSQGEAFF. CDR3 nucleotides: TGTGCCAGCAGAAGGGACAGCCAGGGTGAAGCTTTCTTT.

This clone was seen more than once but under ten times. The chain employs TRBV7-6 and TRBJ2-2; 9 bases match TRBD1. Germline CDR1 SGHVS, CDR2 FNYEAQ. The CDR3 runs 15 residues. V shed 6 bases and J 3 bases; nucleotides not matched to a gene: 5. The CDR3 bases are TGTGCCAGCAGTCGGGACAGGGACTACACCGGGGAGCTGTTTTTT. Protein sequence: CASSRDRDYTGELFF. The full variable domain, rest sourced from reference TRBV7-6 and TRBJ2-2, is GAGVSQSPRYKVTKRGQDVALRCDPISGHVSLYWYRQALGQGPEFLTYFNYEAQQDKSGLPNDRFSAERPEGSISTLTIQRTEQRDSAMYRCASSRDRDYTGELFFGEGSRLTVL.

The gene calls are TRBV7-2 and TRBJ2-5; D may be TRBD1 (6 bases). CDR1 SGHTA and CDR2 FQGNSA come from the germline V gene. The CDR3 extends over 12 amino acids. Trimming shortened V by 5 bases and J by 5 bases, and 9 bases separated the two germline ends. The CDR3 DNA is TGTGCCAGCAGCCAGGGGTGGGAGACCCAGTACTTC. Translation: CASSQGWETQYF.

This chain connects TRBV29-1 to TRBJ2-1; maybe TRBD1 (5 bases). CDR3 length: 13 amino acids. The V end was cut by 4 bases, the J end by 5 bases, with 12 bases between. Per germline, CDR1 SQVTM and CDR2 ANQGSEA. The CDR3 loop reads CSVARGENNEQFF. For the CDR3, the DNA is TGCAGCGTTGCAAGGGGTGAGAACAATGAGCAGTTCTTC.

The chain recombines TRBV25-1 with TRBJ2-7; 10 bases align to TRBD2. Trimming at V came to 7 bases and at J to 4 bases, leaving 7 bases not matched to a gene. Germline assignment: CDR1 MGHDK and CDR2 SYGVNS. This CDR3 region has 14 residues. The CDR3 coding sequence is TGTGCCAGCACTTTAAGCGGGGGGGCGTACGAGCAGTACTTC. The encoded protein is CASTLSGGAYEQYF.

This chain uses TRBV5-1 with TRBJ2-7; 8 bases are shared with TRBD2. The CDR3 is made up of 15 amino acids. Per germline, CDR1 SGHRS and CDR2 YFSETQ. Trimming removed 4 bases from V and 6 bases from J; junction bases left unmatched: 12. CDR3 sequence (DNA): TGCGCCAGCAGCCCGGTCGCGGGAGGACCCCTCGAGCAGTACTTC. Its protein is CASSPVAGGPLEQYF.

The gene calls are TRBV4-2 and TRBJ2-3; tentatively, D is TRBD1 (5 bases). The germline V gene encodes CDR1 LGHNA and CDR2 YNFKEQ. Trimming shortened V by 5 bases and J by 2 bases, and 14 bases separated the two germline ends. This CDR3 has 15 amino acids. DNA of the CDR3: TGTGCCAGCAGCGAGACAGTGCCCGCCACAGATACGCAGTATTTT. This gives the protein CASSETVPATDTQYF.